These 28 T cell receptor beta chains came from one sample sequenced in a study of blood T cell repertoires in COVID-19. The repertoire was sequenced with immunoSEQ multiplex PCR; TCRdb's copy has only in-frame clones and lacks some. This sample has about 250,000 clones, with around 82% found just once. The source material was peripheral blood. The receptors were sampled from a man aged 45-60 years with active or convalescent COVID-19.

The rearrangement uses TRBV15 and TRBJ1-4; D possibly corresponds to TRBD1 (5 bases). This CDR3 region has 15 residues. Germline CDR1 reads LNHNV; CDR2 reads YYDKDF (reference sequence). Trimming took 5 bases from V and 0 from J, leaving 10 bases between them. The CDR3 loop is CATSGFRATNEKLFF. In nucleotides, the CDR3 is TGTGCCACCAGCGGGTTCAGGGCAACTAATGAAAAACTGTTTTTT. The variable domain in full, with the rest retrieved from reference TRBV15 and TRBJ1-4, is DAMVIQNPRYQVTQFGKPVTLSCSQTLNHNVMYWYQQKSSQAPKLLFHYYDKDFNNEADTPDNFQSRRPNTSFCFLDIRSPGLGDTAMYLCATSGFRATNEKLFFGSGTQLSVL.

CDR3 protein: CASSQGQERRAFF. CDR3 coding DNA: TGTGCCAGCAGTCAGGGACAGGAACGACGCGCTTTCTTT. This chain uses TRBV6-5 with TRBJ1-1, with TRBD1 matching over 8 bases. This CDR3 spans 13 amino acids. The germline gives CDR1 MNHEY, CDR2 SVGAGI. J gave up 11 bases and V 5 bases, and 10 bases lay outside the gene matches.

The chain employs TRBV5-4 and TRBJ2-7, with D possibly being TRBD1 (6 bases). Deletions cut 6 bases from V and 3 bases from J, with 10 bases between. The germline V gene has CDR1 SGHNT and CDR2 YYREEE (reference sequence). The CDR3 consists of 12 residues. The CDR3, as DNA: TGTGCCAGCAACCTACAGGGCTACGAGCAGTACTTC. It is translated as CASNLQGYEQYF.

The rearrangement uses TRBV28 and TRBJ1-3; D is perhaps TRBD1 (6 bases). The CDR3 consists of 14 residues. V was cut by 7 bases and J by 4 bases, with 14 bases left in between. Germline V CDR1 and CDR2: MDHEN, SYDVKM. The CDR3 reads CASTQGLWGNTIYF. The CDR3 DNA sequence: TGTGCCAGCACCCAGGGGCTGTGGGGAAACACCATATATTTT. Based on the CDR3 plus reference TRBV28 and TRBJ1-3, the full variable domain is DVKVTQSSRYLVKRTGEKVFLECVQDMDHENMFWYRQDPGLGLRLIYFSYDVKMKEKGDIPEGYSVSREKKERFSLILESASTNQTSMYLCASTQGLWGNTIYFGEGSWLTVV.

The genes are TRBV7-6 and TRBJ2-1; TRBD1 might be the D (5 bases). The CDR3 contains 13 residues. Germline V gene lookup returns CDR1 SGHVS and CDR2 FNYEAQ. V lost 5 bases and J lost 14, with 19 bases in between. This CDR3 reads CASSPPGAGKKFF. DNA for the CDR3: TGTGCCAGCAGCCCCCCTGGGGCAGGGAAAAAGTTCTTC.

The J gene is TRBJ2-3, the V gene TRBV3-1 (or the pseudogene TRBV3-2); D unresolved. This CDR3 has 14 amino acids. CDR1 is LGHDT, CDR2 YNNKEL, per germline (reference sequence). V lost 4 bases, J lost 2 bases, and 10 bases lay in between. CDR3 residues: CASSREPDTDTQYF. CDR3 bases: TGTGCCAGCAGCCGAGAACCAGACACAGATACGCAGTATTTT.

The rearrangement links TRBV19 to TRBJ1-5; D is uncertain. Trimming cost V 1 base and J 4 bases, with 2 bases left between them. Germline V gene lookup returns CDR1 LNHDA and CDR2 SQIVND (reference sequence). CDR3 length: 12 residues. For the CDR3, the DNA is TGTGCCAGTAGTATAGTAAATCAGCCCCAGCATTTT. Amino acid sequence: CASSIVNQPQHF.

This chain joins TRBV7-9 and TRBJ2-3, with 9 bases that match TRBD1. CDR3 length: 15 residues. Trimming took 6 bases from V and 5 from J; bases not matched to a gene: 9. Germline V gene sequence: CDR1 SEHNR, CDR2 FQNEAQ (reference sequence). CDR3 DNA: TGTGCCAGCAGTAAGACAGGGGGGCTTGGAGATACGCAGTATTTT. It encodes CASSKTGGLGDTQYF.

The genes are TRBV30 and TRBJ2-7; 8 bases line up with TRBD1. The CDR3 length is 15 residues. V dropped 0 bases and J dropped 4; count of bases not matched to a gene: 8. Germline lookup yields CDR1 GTSNPN and CDR2 SVGIG (reference sequence). CDR3 sequence reads: CAWSVPPQGVYEQYF. CDR3 nucleotides: TGTGCCTGGAGTGTACCCCCACAGGGGGTTTACGAGCAGTACTTC.

The rearrangement joins TRBV2 to TRBJ1-5; 8 nucleotides match TRBD1. The length of the CDR3 is 14 residues. The V segment lost 6 bases and the J segment 6 bases; nucleotides outside the gene matches: 7. Germline CDR1 SNHLY, CDR2 FYNNEI. As DNA, the CDR3 is TGTGCCAGCAGCTGGAAAACAGGGGGTCAGCCCCAGCATTTT. This translates into CASSWKTGGQPQHF. Supplemented by reference TRBV2 and TRBJ1-5, the full variable domain reads EPEVTQTPSHQVTQMGQEVILRCVPISNHLYFYWYRQILGQKVEFLVSFYNNEISEKSEIFDDQFSVERPDGSNFTLKIRSTKLEDSAMYFCASSWKTGGQPQHFGDGTRLSIL.

The CDR3 DNA sequence: TGTGCCAGCAGCTTGGGCTCTAGCGAAACAGATACGCAGTATTTT. Its protein is CASSLGSSETDTQYF. V is TRBV7-6 and J is TRBJ2-3; D might be TRBD2 (6 bases). Trimming removed 3 bases from V and 3 bases from J, with 13 bases in between. The germline V gene has CDR1 SGHVS and CDR2 FNYEAQ. The CDR3 is made up of 15 amino acids.

The chain joins TRBV28 to TRBJ1-4; D gene uncertain. Between the trimmed V and J ends, which lost 1 base and 7 bases, there was a span of 10 bases. The CDR3 has 14 residues. Germline values: CDR1 MDHEN, CDR2 SYDVKM. This CDR3 is CASSLFSRGEKLFF. CDR3 bases: TGTGCCAGCAGTTTATTTTCACGGGGTGAAAAACTGTTTTTT.

The chain uses TRBV30 and TRBJ1-3; D might be TRBD1 (6 bases). The V gene's germline CDR1 is GTSNPN and CDR2 SVGIG (reference sequence). The CDR3 consists of 14 residues. Trimming took off 1 base at V and 3 bases at J, with 10 bases between the two ends. The CDR3 coding sequence is TGTGCCTGGAGTGCGGGGGGCGGTGGAAACACCATATATTTT. It codes for CAWSAGGGGNTIYF.

This clone has a single count. The rearrangement links TRBV30 to TRBJ1-1, with 10 bases identical to TRBD1. J gave up 3 bases and V 1 base, and 5 bases lay outside the gene matches. The CDR3 runs to 15 residues. CDR1 is GTSNPN and CDR2 is SVGIG in the germline V gene (reference sequence). CDR3 sequence reads: CAWSGGTGEDTEAFF. In DNA, the CDR3 is TGTGCCTGGAGTGGCGGGACAGGGGAGGACACTGAAGCTTTCTTT.

The table lists this clone with many counts. The chain links TRBV18 to TRBJ2-5; D unresolved. CDR1 and CDR2 (germline): KGHSH, LQKENI. Trimming removed 6 bases from V and 2 bases from J, with 10 bases in between. This CDR3 comprises 13 residues. As DNA, the CDR3 is TGTGCCAGCTCCCCCGCGTTTCAAGAGACCCAGTACTTC. Translated, it gives CASSPAFQETQYF.

This clone was seen more than once but under ten times. The V call is TRBV4-2, the J call TRBJ1-5; a possible D gene is TRBD1 (6 bases). Germline CDR1 LGHNA, CDR2 YNFKEQ. Trimming pared 2 bases from V and 7 bases from J, leaving 12 bases between. This CDR3 is 14 amino acids long. CDR3 DNA sequence: TGTGCCAGCAGCCAAAGGGGGAGAGGGCAGCCCCAGCATTTT. Its protein is CASSQRGRGQPQHF.

The rearrangement joins TRBV20-1 to TRBJ1-5; unclear D gene. The CDR3 totals 13 residues. Germline V gene lookup returns CDR1 DFQATT and CDR2 SNEGSKA (reference sequence). V was clipped by 3 bases and J by 3 bases, with 9 bases between them. CDR3 protein: CSASPALNQPQHF. The CDR3 coding sequence is TGCAGTGCTAGTCCTGCGCTCAATCAGCCCCAGCATTTT.

The chain couples TRBV5-1 to TRBJ1-1, with TRBD1 identical over 7 bases. Trimming removed 3 bases from V and 1 base from J; junction bases left unmatched: 3. CDR3 length: 14 amino acids. The V gene's germline CDR1 is SGHRS and CDR2 YFSETQ. The CDR3 loop is CASSWTGQNTEAFF. The CDR3, as DNA: TGCGCCAGCAGCTGGACAGGCCAGAACACTGAAGCTTTCTTT.

This chain links TRBV19 with TRBJ2-6; 11 bases agree with TRBD1. Germline V gene sequence: CDR1 LNHDA, CDR2 SQIVND (reference sequence). With 5 bases clipped from V and 0 bases from J, the junction kept 6 bases outside the gene matches. This CDR3 spans 18 amino acids. CDR3 amino acids: CASSGQGALTSGANVLTF. CDR3 bases: TGTGCCAGTAGTGGACAGGGGGCATTAACCTCTGGGGCCAACGTCCTGACTTTC.

This clone was detected only a few times. The chain recombines TRBV25-1 with TRBJ1-4; TRBD1 matches at 8 bases. The junction had 10 bases not matched to a gene; V was cut back by 8 bases and J by 11 bases. The CDR3 sequence is 13 residues long. From germline, CDR1 is MGHDK and CDR2 SYGVNS. In DNA, the CDR3 is TGTGCCAGCGGTACAGGGGGACAATTCAAACTGTTTTTT. Residues: CASGTGGQFKLFF.

V usage is TRBV21-1 and J usage is TRBJ1-1; TRBD1, as called in the table, went unchecked against the DNA. TRBV21-1 is a pseudogene segment. The CDR3 loop spans 14 amino acids. Written as DNA, the CDR3 is TGTGCCAGCCCCCAACGGAAGACAGGGGAGGTAGCTTTCTTT. Translating gives CASPQRKTGEVAFF.

This chain connects TRBV5-1 to TRBJ1-2; TRBD1 agrees at 9 bases. V was clipped by 4 bases and J by 8 bases; unmatched bases: 6. Looked up from germline, CDR1 is SGHRS and CDR2 is YFSETQ. CDR3 size: 13 residues. The CDR3 region is CASSADRGDGYTF. The CDR3 DNA is TGCGCCAGCAGCGCGGACAGGGGAGACGGCTACACCTTC.

The CDR3 region has the DNA TGTGCCAGCAGCCTAGATCGAGAGACCCAGTACTTC. Encoded protein: CASSLDRETQYF. The V call is TRBV5-4, the J call TRBJ2-5, with no clear D. Germline V gene lookup returns CDR1 SGHNT and CDR2 YYREEE (reference sequence). The CDR3 totals 12 residues. V lost 4 bases, J lost 4 bases, and 8 bases lay in between.

The CDR3 DNA reads as TGTGCCATCAGTGAGGCAGGGCTGGAAGGCTACACCTTC. Its translation: CAISEAGLEGYTF. V usage is TRBV10-3 and J usage is TRBJ1-2; weak D call: TRBD1 (5 bases). The length of the CDR3 is 13 residues. Trimming shortened V by 2 bases and J by 8 bases, and 12 bases separated the two germline ends. In germline, CDR1 is ENHRY, CDR2 SYGVKD.

Many counts were recorded for this clone. The CDR3 bases are TGCGCCAGCAGTGAGTCGGGGGCCTCTGGGGCCAACGTCCTGACTTTC. Amino acids: CASSESGASGANVLTF. The chain recombines TRBV10-1 with TRBJ2-6, with a weak D call TRBD1 (6 bases). V lost 0 bases to trimming and J lost 0 bases, with 6 bases between them. Germline CDR1 reads WNHNN; CDR2 reads SYGVQD (reference sequence). CDR3 length: 16 amino acids.

This clone was seen a single time. The CDR3 DNA reads TGTGCCAGCAGCCAAGATCAGGGGGTCAACTATGGCTACACCTTC. Translating gives CASSQDQGVNYGYTF. The chain combines TRBV4-2 with TRBJ1-2, with 7 positions matching TRBD1. The CDR3 runs 15 residues. J lost 2 bases, V lost 0 bases, and 3 bases had no gene match. The germline V gene encodes CDR1 LGHNA and CDR2 YNFKEQ.

The genes are TRBV29-1 and TRBJ2-4; a possible D gene is TRBD1 (6 bases). Germline CDR1 is SQVTM and CDR2 is ANQGSEA. There are 13 residues in the CDR3. This CDR3 is CLDSSVAKNIQYF. The DNA for the CDR3 is TGCCTGGACAGTTCCGTCGCCAAAAACATTCAGTACTTC.

There are a few counts of this clone. The rearrangement joins TRBV15 to TRBJ2-3; possibly TRBD2 for D (7 bases). CDR1 and CDR2 (germline): LNHNV, YYDKDF (reference sequence). Trimming removed 8 bases at V and 4 bases at J, with 16 bases between. The CDR3 extends over 14 amino acids. This chain's CDR3 is CATSLRGGPDTQYF. The CDR3 DNA is TGTGCCACCTCCCTGAGGGGGGGGCCAGATACGCAGTATTTT.